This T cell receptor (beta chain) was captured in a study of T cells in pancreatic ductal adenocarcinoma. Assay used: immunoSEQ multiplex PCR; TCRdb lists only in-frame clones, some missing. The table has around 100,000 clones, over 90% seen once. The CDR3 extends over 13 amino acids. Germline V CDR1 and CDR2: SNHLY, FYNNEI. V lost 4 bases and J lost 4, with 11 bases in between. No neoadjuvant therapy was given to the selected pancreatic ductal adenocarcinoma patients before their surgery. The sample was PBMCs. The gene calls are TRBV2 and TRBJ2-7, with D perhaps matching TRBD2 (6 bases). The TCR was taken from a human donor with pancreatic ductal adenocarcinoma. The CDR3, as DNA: TGTGCCAGCAGTGTCCAAGGAGGGTACGAGCAGTACTTC. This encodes CASSVQGGYEQYF.